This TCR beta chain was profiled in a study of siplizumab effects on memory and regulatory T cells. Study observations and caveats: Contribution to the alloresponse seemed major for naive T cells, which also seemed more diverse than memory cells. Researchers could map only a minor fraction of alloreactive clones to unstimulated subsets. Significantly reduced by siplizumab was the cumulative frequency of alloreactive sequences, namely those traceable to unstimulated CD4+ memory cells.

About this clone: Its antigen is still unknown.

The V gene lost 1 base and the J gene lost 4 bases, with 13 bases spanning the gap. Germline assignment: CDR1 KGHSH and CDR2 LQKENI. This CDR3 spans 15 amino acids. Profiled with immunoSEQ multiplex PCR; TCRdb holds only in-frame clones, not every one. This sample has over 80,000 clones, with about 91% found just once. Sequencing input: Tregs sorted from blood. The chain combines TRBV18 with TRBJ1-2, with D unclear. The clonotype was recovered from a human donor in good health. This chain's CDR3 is CASSPRPKEGYGYTF. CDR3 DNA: TGTGCCAGCTCACCACGGCCGAAAGAAGGCTATGGCTACACCTTC. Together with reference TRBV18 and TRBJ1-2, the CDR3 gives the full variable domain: NAGVMQNPRHLVRRRGQEARLRCSPMKGHSHVYWYRQLPEEGLKFMVYLQKENIIDESGMPKERFSAEFPKEGPSILRIQQVVRGDSAAYFCASSPRPKEGYGYTFGSGTRLTVV.